This is a list of T cell receptor beta chains from one sample in a study of blood T cell repertoires in COVID-19. The data were produced by immunoSEQ multiplex PCR, yet TCRdb's version contains in-frame clones alone and is incomplete. Of about 160,000 clones in the sample, 80% to 85% were seen once. The sample consisted of PBMCs or T cells enriched from blood (not recorded which). Receptors were obtained from a woman aged 45-65 years who had recovered from COVID-19. Each CDR3 is given with its conserved first and last residue. A D gene is named only where the DNA matches it firmly. Part of the rows lack a size; the others show once, few, many or a class for expanded clones.

TRBJ2-2,NA,TRBV6-5,NA,TGTGCCAGCTTGAGCAGGTCTGCGAACACCGGGGAGCTGTTTTTT,CASLSRSANTGELFF
TRBJ2-1,NA,TRBV27,TRBD2,TGTGCCAGCAGTTTATTGACAGCGGGAGGTATATACAATGAGCAGTTCTTC,CASSLLTAGGIYNEQFF
TRBJ1-3,NA,TRBV2,NA,TGTGCCAGCAGACAGTTCTCTGGAAACACCATATATTTT,CASRQFSGNTIYF
TRBJ1-6,NA,TRBV6-1,TRBD1,TGTGCCAGCAGTGACACACACAGGGGCTCACCCCTCCACTTT,CASSDTHRGSPLHF
TRBJ1-5,NA,TRBV4-3,NA,TGCGCCAGCAGCCGGGAGGGAGGTCAGCCCCAGCATTTT,CASSREGGQPQHF
TRBJ1-2,NA,TRBV6-6,NA,TGTGCCAGCTGTAGACAGGTAGAATATGGCTACACCTTC,CASCRQVEYGYTF
TRBJ2-3,NA,TRBV6-4,TRBD1,TGTGCCAGCAGAGAACAGGGGGCAGGAGATACGCAGTATTTT,CASREQGAGDTQYF
TRBJ2-3,NA,TRBV7-9,TRBD2,TGTGCCAGCAGCTTAGGCGGGGGTCCAGGGGATACGCAGTATTTT,CASSLGGGPGDTQYF
TRBJ1-5,NA,TRBV28,TRBD1,TGTGCCGCGAAAACCTCGGGACAGGATCAGCCCCAGCATTTT,CAAKTSGQDQPQHF
TRBJ1-4,NA,TRBV19,NA,TGTGCCAGTATGACCGGGGGGTTAGGTGAAAAACTGTTTTTT,CASMTGGLGEKLFF
TRBJ2-5,few,TRBV12-3/TRBV12-4,NA,TGTGCCAGCAGTTTACGGGAAGAGACCCAGTACTTC,CASSLREETQYF
TRBJ1-2,NA,TRBV7-9,TRBD1,TGTGCCAGCACTCGGACAGGGTTCTCCTATGGCTACACCTTC,CASTRTGFSYGYTF
TRBJ1-2,NA,TRBV7-9,TRBD1,TGTGCCAGCAGCTTAGGGACAGGGCGGGACTATGGCTACACCTTC,CASSLGTGRDYGYTF
TRBJ1-4,NA,TRBV7-9,NA,TGTGCCAGCAGCTTCCAGGGTGGCGGTGAAAAACTGTTTTTT,CASSFQGGGEKLFF
TRBJ2-4,NA,TRBV15,TRBD2,TGTGCCACCCGTCTCAGCGGGAGTGGCATTCAGTACTTC,CATRLSGSGIQYF
TRBJ2-3,NA,TRBV7-2,TRBD2,TGTGCCAGCAGACACGGACTAGCGCTCAGCACAGATACGCAGTATTTT,CASRHGLALSTDTQYF
TRBJ2-5,NA,TRBV19,TRBD2,TGTGCCAGTAGTATTATCACGGCGGGAGAGCATAAGACCCAGTACTTC,CASSIITAGEHKTQYF
TRBJ2-1,NA,TRBV11-2,NA,TGTGCCAGCAGCTTAGACGCGGGATCCTACAATGAGCAGTTCTTC,CASSLDAGSYNEQFF
TRBJ1-2,NA,TRBV7-2,NA,TGTGCCAGCCGCCCGGGGGGTGGGGTCTATGGCTACACCTTC,CASRPGGGVYGYTF
TRBJ2-3,NA,TRBV11-2,TRBD2,TGTGCCAGCAGCCTAACTAGCGGGACAGATACGCAGTATTTT,CASSLTSGTDTQYF
TRBJ2-3,NA,TRBV5-1,TRBD1,TGCGCCAGCAGCTCACAGGGGACCGTACCCACAGATACGCAGTATTTT,CASSSQGTVPTDTQYF
TRBJ2-5,once,TRBV29-1,TRBD1,TGCAGCGTTGAAAGGGACAGGGGTGGAGAGACCCAGTACTTC,CSVERDRGGETQYF
TRBJ1-5,once,TRBV28,NA,TGTGCCAGCAGTCGAGAATTGACAGGCCAAAATCAGCCCCAGCATTTT,CASSRELTGQNQPQHF
TRBJ1-1,NA,TRBV4-2,NA,TGTGCCAGCAGCCAAGATAGGGGGAAGGCTGAAGCTTTCTTT,CASSQDRGKAEAFF
TRBJ2-7,NA,TRBV7-2,NA,TGTGCCAGCAGCTTAGTCGGACACCGCCCACGGTACGAGCAGTACTTC,CASSLVGHRPRYEQYF
TRBJ1-1,NA,TRBV6-5,NA,TGTGCCAGCATGCGGGGGGACTTAAGAGACACTGAAGCTTTCTTT,CASMRGDLRDTEAFF
TRBJ1-2,NA,TRBV7-2,TRBD1,TGTGCCAGCAGCTTACGGGACAGGGAAACTGGCTACACCTTC,CASSLRDRETGYTF
TRBJ2-3,NA,TRBV19,NA,TGTGCCAGTAGTATTCGCGGGACCCCCCCAGATACGCAGTATTTT,CASSIRGTPPDTQYF
TRBJ2-7,NA,TRBV14,TRBD2,TGTGCCAGCAGCCATGCTCTGGGACCGGGACTAGCGGGAGTGGGACCCTCCTACGAGCAGTACTTC,CASSHALGPGLAGVGPSYEQYF
TRBJ1-3,NA,TRBV19,NA,TGTGCCAGTAGCCAGGTTTTCAACACCATATATTTT,CASSQVFNTIYF
TRBJ1-6,few,TRBV5-4,NA,TGTGCCAGCAGCTTGGATAACGGCCTGGGGCGATCACCCCTCCACTTT,CASSLDNGLGRSPLHF
TRBJ1-4,once,TRBV18,NA,TGTGCCAGCTCACGGGAGGCGGCCTCAAATGAAAAACTGTTTTTT,CASSREAASNEKLFF
TRBJ2-3,NA,TRBV19,TRBD2,TGTGCCAGTAGTCTCCTAGCGGGACTCGCAGATACGCAGTATTTT,CASSLLAGLADTQYF
TRBJ2-1,NA,TRBV5-5,NA,TGTGCCAGCAGCTTGGGGAACAGGCCCTTCTACAATGAGCAGTTCTTC,CASSLGNRPFYNEQFF
TRBJ1-2,NA,TRBV4-1,TRBD1,TGCGCCAGCAGCCAAGTGGTTGCGGCAGGGGGTGGTGGCTACACCTTC,CASSQVVAAGGGGYTF
TRBJ1-6,NA,TRBV19,NA,TGTGCCAGTAGTAACGGGGTCTCCGGCTCACCCCTCCACTTT,CASSNGVSGSPLHF
TRBJ1-1,NA,TRBV3-1/TRBV3-2,NA,TGTGCCAGCAGCCAAGGACAGTTGAACACTGAAGCTTTCTTT,CASSQGQLNTEAFF
TRBJ2-1,NA,TRBV7-3,TRBD1,TGTGCCAGCAGCGTCGACAGGGCCCGGTACAATGAGCAGTTCTTC,CASSVDRARYNEQFF
TRBJ1-5,once,TRBV28,NA,TGTGCCAGCAGTTTCCAGGGCAATCAGCCCCAGCATTTT,CASSFQGNQPQHF
TRBJ2-2,NA,TRBV6-6,NA,TGTGCCAGCAGTTCATTTAACACCGGGGAGCTGTTTTTT,CASSSFNTGELFF
TRBJ1-1,NA,TRBV19,TRBD1,TGTGCCAGTAGTATAGCCCCGGGACAGGGAATCGGCGCTGAAGCTTTCTTT,CASSIAPGQGIGAEAFF
TRBJ2-5,once,TRBV27,TRBD2,TGTGCCAGCAGCATTGTGGGAAGCGGGAGCGTGCAGACCCAGTACTTC,CASSIVGSGSVQTQYF
TRBJ2-1,NA,TRBV9,NA,TGTGCCAGCAGCGTAGAGGCGAACAGGGTTTACAATGAGCAGTTCTTC,CASSVEANRVYNEQFF
TRBJ2-7,NA,TRBV4-2,NA,TGTGCCAGCAGCCAAGACTGGAGCAGCTCCTACGAGCAGTACTTC,CASSQDWSSSYEQYF
TRBJ2-7,NA,TRBV5-1,NA,TGCGCCAGCAGCTTAGATTGGAGCTCCTACGAGCAGTACTTC,CASSLDWSSYEQYF
TRBJ2-1,NA,TRBV19,TRBD2,TGTGCCACTAAGACTACTAGCGGGGCCTACAATGAGCAGTTCTTC,CATKTTSGAYNEQFF
TRBJ2-1,NA,TRBV10-3,NA,TGTGCCATCAGTGAGTCCAAACAGAGACTATACAATGAGCAGTTCTTC,CAISESKQRLYNEQFF
TRBJ1-2,NA,TRBV27,TRBD1,TGTGCCAGCAGTCCTCTGGGACAGGCCAACTATGGCTACACCTTC,CASSPLGQANYGYTF
TRBJ1-2,NA,TRBV21-1,NA,TGTGCCAGCAGCAAAGTAGAACAGGCACTGGGGGGCTACACCTTC,CASSKVEQALGGYTF
TRBJ1-4,few,TRBV5-1,NA,TGCGCCAGCAGCCCGGGACACCAGAATGAAAAACTGTTTTTT,CASSPGHQNEKLFF
TRBJ2-2,NA,TRBV10-3,TRBD2,TGTGCCATCAGTGAGCGGGGGGGGTTCTTGAACACCGGGGAGCTGTTTTTT,CAISERGGFLNTGELFF
TRBJ2-7,NA,TRBV14,TRBD2,TGTGCCAGCAGCCCGACTAGAAGCGGGAGTAAGTACTTC,CASSPTRSGSKYF
TRBJ2-7,NA,TRBV28,NA,TGTGCCAGCAGGTCGACAGGTCGCTACGAGCAGTACTTC,CASRSTGRYEQYF
TRBJ2-1,NA,TRBV5-1,TRBD2,TGCGCCAGCAGCTTGGGAGGTAGCGGGAGATATGAGCAGTTCTTC,CASSLGGSGRYEQFF
TRBJ2-7,NA,TRBV15,TRBD1,TGTGCCACCAGCTATGGGACAGGGGCCTACGAGCAGTACTTC,CATSYGTGAYEQYF
TRBJ2-7,NA,TRBV3-1/TRBV3-2,TRBD2,TGTGCCAGCAGCCAATCGCTAGCGGGAGTTGGAGAGCAGTACTTC,CASSQSLAGVGEQYF
TRBJ2-7,NA,TRBV29-1,NA,TGCAGCGTTGTACAGGCGACCGAGCAGTACTTC,CSVVQATEQYF